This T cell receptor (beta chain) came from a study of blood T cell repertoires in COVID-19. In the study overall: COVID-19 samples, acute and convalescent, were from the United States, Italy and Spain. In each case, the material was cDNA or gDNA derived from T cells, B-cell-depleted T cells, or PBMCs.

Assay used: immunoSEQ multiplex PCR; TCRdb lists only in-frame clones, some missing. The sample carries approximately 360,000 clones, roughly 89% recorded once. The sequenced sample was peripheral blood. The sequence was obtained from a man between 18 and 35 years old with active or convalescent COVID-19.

The CDR3 loop is CASSQFQVNYGYTF. CDR3 bases: TGTGCCAGCAGCCAATTTCAGGTTAACTATGGCTACACCTTC. The chain uses TRBV3-1 (or the pseudogene TRBV3-2) and TRBJ1-2; D is unclear. CDR1 LGHDT and CDR2 YNNKEL come from the germline V gene (reference sequence). The CDR3 sequence is 14 residues long. Trimming removed 2 bases from V and 1 base from J, with 8 bases in between.